The entry that follows covers one TCR beta chain sequence. Antigen specificity is unknown. The study reverse transcribed the entire isolated RNA, so it sequenced expressed TCRB transcripts. Naive, central memory and regulatory T cell samples came to a mean of approximately 3.57 million reads. Clones were read by immunoSEQ multiplex PCR, and TCRdb kept only the in-frame ones, dropping some. This sample has 640,000 or so clones; 13% occur once, and the top ten carry 0.02% to 0.025%. The sample comes from a study of beta chain features in type 1 diabetes. General study findings and limits: TCRB CDR3s were moderately but significantly shorter in Type 1 diabetes patients in all four CD4+ subsets. The study found fewer insertions and more deletions at VDJ junctions in type 1 diabetes patients. Researchers could not determine here whether HLA type influences TCRB rearrangement.

The authors sorted CD4+ naive, central memory, regulatory and stem cell-like memory cells via CD45RO/CCR7/CD25/CD127/CD95/CD27. CDR3 length: 11 amino acids. V shed 8 bases and J shed 3 bases, with 7 bases lying between them. Germline V gene sequence: CDR1 SGHVT, CDR2 SQSDAQ. Sequencing was carried out using naive CD4+ T cells from blood. This chain uses TRBV7-4 with TRBJ1-1; no firm D call. This TCR was sampled from a man aged 18 to 35 with type 1 diabetes. CDR3: CASPGDTEAFF. CDR3 in DNA: TGTGCCAGCCCTGGGGACACTGAAGCTTTCTTT.